This T cell receptor (beta chain) was found in a study of cytomegalovirus exposure and HLA in healthy donors listed by TCRdb under 2017. For the wider study: An earlier analysis of roughly 500 of the donors reported 250 to 300 Gb of sequence data and roughly 100 million unique TCR beta sequences from about 180 million T cells. An early release covering 550 to 700 HLA-typed donors comprised 300 to 350 gigabases of sequencing data and about 90 million unique TCR sequences. Of the roughly 400 genotyped donors, 81% fell in the genetic ancestry cluster associated with self-reported Caucasian donors. The study aimed to test whether cataloging public T cell receptors could reveal signatures of past pathogen exposure. The T cell repertoires of 666 subjects were profiled by immunosequencing and related to cytomegalovirus serostatus. In addition to the first cohort of 666 subjects, a separate validation cohort of approximately 130 different subjects was used. To predict cytomegalovirus infection status, the study combined high-throughput TCR immunosequencing, statistical association of individual TCRs with disease status, and machine learning. A later analysis re-examined previously published TCR beta repertoires from more than 550 donors and added high-resolution HLA genotyping to investigate patterns of TCR occurrence. The later analysis used no new phenotypic data to find candidate immune exposures, relying instead on TCR beta sequences and their occurrence across donors. An earlier analysis of around 580 of the donors used high-throughput TCR beta sequencing to judge whether each TCR beta V gene segment behaved as functional or pseudogenic. Donor age, sex, ethnicity and CMV serostatus were compiled together with the repertoire data. A later genetic analysis used genome-wide SNP genotypes for about 60% of the roughly 700 donors, treating that subset as a discovery cohort. All discovery cohort repertoires had been generated using a single sequencing platform. HLA typing included class I and class II loci at four-digit resolution. The number of donors typed differed by locus, with about 629-640 for A, B, C, DRB1 and DQB1, around 520 for DQA1, some 570 for DPA1, and over 400 for DPB1. Roughly five DR-DQ haplotypes were handled as single units for association and clustering because linkage in the cohort was strong. Across approximately 400 genotyped donors of the cohort, an average of about 250,000 unique TCR beta nucleotide sequences per donor were sequenced, and roughly 20% of those sequences were non-productive. Overall results and qualifications from the work: At a false discovery rate of 0.05, a later analysis linked around 17,000 TCR beta sequences to specific HLA alleles. In a later analysis, the rate of TCR association differed among HLA loci, with DRB1 alleles having the most associated TCRs and HLA-C alleles having the fewest. In an earlier analysis of about 540 of the donors, most TCR beta V segments were observed in productive rearrangements about 87% or about 30% of the time, broadly matching IMGT annotations. A later analysis found that HLA-associated TCR beta chains were more clonally expanded and had lower generation probabilities than equally common non-associated chains. A later analysis reported that several top co-occurrence clusters appeared linked to parvovirus B19, influenza, CMV and Epstein-Barr virus. Some IMGT-functional V segments, including TRBV6-2 and TRBV6-3, could not be told apart with the 87-base-pair reads, so those segments were excluded. In a later genetic analysis, a missense DCLRE1C variant was associated with V-gene and J-gene trimming of TCR beta chains, and the association was replicated in an independent cohort. A further reported finding was that TCR beta sequences accurately predicted the HLA-A and HLA-B alleles for most subjects in the first cohort. Compared with the 666-donor mean, donors in an Asian-associated ancestry cluster had fewer N-insertions in productive TCRs, according to a later genetic analysis. Because HLA typing was unavailable for some donors at each locus, only the typed subset was used in association tests. A later analysis found that most CMV-associated TCR beta chains appeared HLA-restricted, with HLA associations seemingly driven largely by CMV exposure. In vitro tests confirmed that a few of the cytomegalovirus-associated TCR beta chains recognize cytomegalovirus antigens. Most TCR sequences were observed very rarely across donors, whereas some public TCRs were present in many individuals. CMV serostatus was the only immune exposure information available for the cohort. The classifier was reported to diagnose cytomegalovirus status with high specificity and sensitivity in both the original cohort and the validation cohort. The authors suggested that the approach could potentially be generalized to other disease states and immunological phenotypes. A group of highly shared sequence variants was considered likely to be a technical artifact of the sequencing pipeline. Assigning TCR associations to individual alleles was difficult when HLA alleles, especially DR and DQ, strongly co-occurred. Correlated functional status among segregating V segments might reflect linkage disequilibrium, but an unknown experimental factor could not be ruled out. This cohort had only TCR beta chains sequenced, and the lack of alpha or paired-chain data limited which features could be detected. About 15 rarely observed V segments, including chromosome 9 orphons, were excluded from the earlier analysis of approximately 600 of the donors because counts were too low. A total of 150 to 200 TCR beta chains were listed by the study as associated with cytomegalovirus. Presence/absence analyses assumed roughly uniform sequencing depth across donors, an assumption that may not hold.

The cohort comprised some 700 healthy bone marrow donors. At the time of sampling, all cohort members were nominally healthy, though unrecorded immune exposures were likely present. The donor was CMV seronegative and belonged to the group of over 300 seronegative cohort members. A peripheral blood sample was provided by each donor, and peripheral blood mononuclear cells were used for TCR beta sequencing. The Qiagen DNeasy Blood Extraction Kit was used to extract genomic DNA from the blood cell samples. This clone was observed a few times. The antigen it recognizes is unknown. Within one base of it there is no much larger clone, and no base qualities were kept. The germline V gene specifies SGHAT as CDR1 and FQNNGV as CDR2. The CDR3 goes from the cysteine to the phenylalanine over 13 residues. The CDR3 DNA has 39 bases and is translated from base 1. The V end loses 5 bases and the J end loses 2 bases, and a stretch of 9 bases separates them.

Library preparation employed the immunoSEQ multiplex PCR assay. For the multiplex PCR, a mixture combining 60 forward primers for TCR Vbeta segments and 13 reverse primers for TCR Jbeta segments was used. The CDR3 region of rearranged TCR beta genes was amplified from genomic DNA by a multiplex PCR assay. The amplified TCR beta libraries were sequenced on the Illumina HiSeq System as 87-base-pair reads. On the study's bioinformatics: Across the 700 or so repertoires, a later analysis counted 80 million or so unique TCR beta chains, roughly 11 million of which were shared by at least two donors. Raw reads were error-corrected and collapsed into unique sequences by a nearest-neighbor algorithm in which closely related sequences were merged to remove PCR and sequencing errors. CDR3 sequences were aligned to IMGT reference sequences to assign V, D and J gene segments. Each retained sequence needed at least a six-nucleotide match to both a V gene segment and a J gene segment. Rearrangements were classified as productive when the CDR3 lacked stop codons and remained in frame with V and J, and all other rearrangements were classified as non-productive. Following IMGT convention, CDR3 was defined as the stretch from the second conserved V-encoded cysteine to the conserved J-encoded phenylalanine. The earlier analysis of a few hundred of the donors excluded sequences that lacked an unambiguous match to a single V gene segment. In an earlier analysis of more than 500 of the donors, a V segment was called functional when productive rearrangements were above 56.7%, and segregating when the standard deviation between donors exceeded 5%. A statistical classification framework was built to diagnose cytomegalovirus status from the catalog of TCR beta chain sequences. A later analysis assigned V and J genes by comparing TCR nucleotide sequences with IMGT/GENE-DB human TR gene sequences. The TCRdist pipeline was used in a later analysis to assign CDR3 sequences and most-parsimonious VDJ recombination scenarios. A later analysis defined each TCR beta chain by its CDR3 amino acid sequence plus V-gene family, and excluded reads lacking a unique V-gene family. To address suspected cross-contamination and a sequencing artifact, a later analysis removed approximately 600 highly shared, low-generation-probability nucleotide sequences. In a later analysis, a clonal expansion index was calculated for each public chain from normalized within-repertoire ranks of inferred template counts. In a later analysis, generation probabilities were computed with a VDJ recombination model fitted to out-of-frame rearrangements, and the resulting probabilities were checked against IGoR. Hypergeometric tests were used in a later analysis to score TCR-TCR, TCR-HLA and TCR-CMV co-occurrence, with a repertoire-size bias correction applied to the TCR pairs. In a later analysis, false discovery rates were estimated by permuting HLA or CMV assignments 20 times. In a later analysis, co-occurring TCRs were grouped using DBSCAN, with TCRdist sequence similarity added in when clustering inside HLA-allele-positive subsets. Repertoires with fewer than 30,000 or more than 120,000 public chains, plus five repertoires with anomalous nucleotide sharing, were excluded from co-occurrence clustering. In TCRdb, the immuneACCESS table is reduced to in-frame sequences with V and J assigned. These tables do not hold every clone; where another copy was compared, an unresolved V gene accounts for under half, and the others remain unexplained. V, J and clone size are taken as reported in that table, and D and trimming were inferred from the DNA itself. Within this sample are approximately 130,000 clones, with around 75% of them counted one time only. Roughly 3.1% of the sample rests with the top ten.

The origin of this receptor is a man aged 25-45 years in good health and CMV-seronegative. Rearrangement joined TRBV11-2 to TRBJ1-1; the D gene is perhaps TRBD1, on 6 matching bases. Sequenced material: PBMCs. The DNA reads as follows: TGTGCCAGCAGCGAACAGGGTAACACTGAAGCTTTCTTT. Its protein is CASSEQGNTEAFF.